This TCR beta chain was captured by sequencing in a study of metastatic and nonmetastatic thyroid tumors. About the research overall: Patients with malignant and benign thyroid disease provided blood and tumor or nodule tissue, whose repertoires were compared.

Authors' analysis steps: Between-group CDR3 differences, defined by clinicopathological status, yielded a distant-metastasis classifier for papillary thyroid cancer. Using MiXCR, TCRdb re-called clones from the PCR reads. These V and J calls rely on TCRdb rather than the paper's analysis. The table shows 40,000 or so clones, with approximately 26% occurring only once. The CDR3 spans 14 residues. CDR1 is SGHRS, CDR2 YFSETQ, per germline. With 0 bases removed from V and 12 bases from J, the gap between germline ends came to 17 bases. Thyroid surgery was preceded by no treatment in any patient. The sample taken for sequencing was blood. The source of this sequence is a female donor with papillary thyroid cancer or a benign thyroid nodule (not recorded which). Some clones in this sample may be carry-over from other donors' samples. V gene TRBV5-1 combines with J gene TRBJ2-3; D is uncertain. CDR3 amino acids: CASSLAAYTDKQYF. DNA of the CDR3: TGCGCCAGCAGCTTGGCCGCGTACACAGATAAACAGTATTTT. The whole variable domain, remainder taken from reference TRBV5-1 and TRBJ2-3, is KAGVTQTPRYLIKTRGQQVTLSCSPISGHRSVSWYQQTPGQGLQFLFEYFSETQRNKGNFPGRFSGRQFSNSRSEMNVSTLELGDSALYLCASSLAAYTDKQYFGPGTRLTVL.